The 20 T cell receptor beta chains in this list originate from one sample, sequenced in a study of CD8+CD57+ T cells in acquired aplastic anemia. Genomic DNA acted as the template from which TCR beta VDJ combination and CDR3 sequence profiling were carried out. From the reads, TCRdb called clonotypes with MiXCR, one entry per CDR3 protein. In the table there are some 190,000 distinct CDR3 sequences, 40% to 55% of which are singletons. Specimen: sorted CD4+, CD8+, or CD8+CD57+ T cells (not recorded which) from PBMCs. These TCRs come from a human donor in good health.

In its sample, this clonotype was seen a few times. V gene TRBV24-1 combines with J gene TRBJ1-5; D remains unclear. The ends were cut back, 6 bases at V and 0 bases at J, with 17 bases in the middle. The germline V gene has CDR1 KGHDR and CDR2 SFDVKD. The CDR3 is made up of 17 amino acids. Here the CDR3 reads CATSSSRGGYSNQPQHF. The CDR3 DNA sequence: TGTGCCACCAGTAGTTCCCGCGGAGGGTATAGCAATCAGCCCCAGCATTTT.

This clonotype occurred many times. J is TRBJ2-1 and V is TRBV19, with D possibly being TRBD2 (6 bases). Germline assignment: CDR1 LNHDA and CDR2 SQIVND (reference sequence). V was clipped by 3 bases and J by 4 bases, with 13 bases between them. This CDR3 has 15 residues. CDR3 nucleotide sequence: TGTGCCAGTAGTATTTCGGGGACTCCTTACAATGAGCAGTTCTTC. Protein sequence: CASSISGTPYNEQFF.

The sample holds a few counts of this clonotype. The chain recombines TRBV10-3 with TRBJ1-1; TRBD1 agrees at 8 bases. The CDR3 extends over 13 amino acids. CDR1 is ENHRY and CDR2 is SYGVKD in the germline V gene. V shed 6 bases, J shed 7 bases, and the junction held 7 bases outside the gene matches. The DNA of the CDR3 is TGTGCCATCAGGGACCAGGGGGCAGTTGAAGCTTTCTTT. Its translation: CAIRDQGAVEAFF.

Turning to this clonotype: A read error is possible here, since a much larger clone lies one base away. The CDR3 nucleotides are TGTGCCAGCAGTGACGGCCTCTCCTACGAGCAGTGCTTC. This sequence encodes CASSDGLSYEQCF. The chain links TRBV6-1 to TRBJ2-7; D unresolved. Germline values: CDR1 MNHNS, CDR2 SASEGT. The CDR3 is 13 amino acids.

This chain uses TRBV2 with TRBJ2-3; TRBD2 matches at 13 bases. J gave up 4 bases and V 2 bases, and 9 bases lay outside the gene matches. Germline V gives CDR1 SNHLY, CDR2 FYNNEI. CDR3 length: 18 residues. The CDR3 sequence is CASSEPETSGGYPDTQYF. The CDR3 region has the DNA TGTGCCAGCAGTGAACCGGAGACTAGCGGGGGGTATCCAGATACGCAGTATTTT.

This clonotype was detected only once. The V call is TRBV19, the J call TRBJ2-7; TRBD2 matches at 7 bases. The germline gives CDR1 LNHDA, CDR2 SQIVND (reference sequence). The CDR3 sequence is 14 residues long. V trimming: 5 bases; J trimming: 3 bases; junction bases outside the gene matches: 7. The CDR3 region has the DNA TGTGCCAGTAGTGCCGCGGGAGTAAGCTACGAGCAGTACTTC. This encodes CASSAAGVSYEQYF. Variable domain in full (rest from reference TRBV19 and TRBJ2-7): DGGITQSPKYLFRKEGQNVTLSCEQNLNHDAMYWYRQDPGQGLRLIYYSQIVNDFQKGDIAEGYSVSREKKESFPLTVTSAQKNPTAFYLCASSAAGVSYEQYFGPGTRLTVT.

The chain carries TRBV2 and TRBJ2-1; 14 positions agree with TRBD2. Germline CDR1 SNHLY, CDR2 FYNNEI. V was clipped by 10 bases and J by 9 bases; unmatched bases: 8. The CDR3 length is 14 residues. The DNA of the CDR3 is TGTGCCACCCAACCGGGACTAGCGGGGGCTGAGCAGTTCTTC. This translates into CATQPGLAGAEQFF.

The rearrangement links TRBV20-1 to TRBJ2-3, with 12 positions matching TRBD2. The CDR3 runs to 16 residues. Trimming at V came to 6 bases and at J to 0 bases, leaving 7 bases not matched to a gene. Germline assignment: CDR1 DFQATT and CDR2 SNEGSKA (reference sequence). CDR3 amino acids: CSAIGLAGFSTDTQYF. CDR3 coding DNA: TGCAGTGCCATCGGACTAGCGGGATTCAGCACAGATACGCAGTATTTT.

This clonotype occurred a few times. CDR3 coding DNA: TGCAGTGCTGGAGGGGCCGAAGCTTTCTTT. It codes for CSAGGAEAFF. The chain combines TRBV20-1 with TRBJ1-1; D possibly corresponds to TRBD1 (5 bases). V lost 5 bases and J 8 bases, leaving 9 bases between the germline ends. CDR1 and CDR2 (germline): DFQATT, SNEGSKA (reference sequence). The CDR3 runs to 10 residues.

The chain couples TRBV3-1 to TRBJ2-5; 8 nucleotides match TRBD1. The CDR3 covers 16 residues. The germline CDR1 and CDR2 sequences are LGHDT and YNNKEL (reference sequence). V was pared by 1 base and J by 2 bases, with 6 bases of the junction left unmatched. The CDR3 DNA reads TGTGCCAGCAGCCAAGTCGACAGGGGTCAACAAGAGACCCAGTACTTC. The encoded protein is CASSQVDRGQQETQYF.

This clonotype appeared many times. The chain recombines TRBV7-3 with TRBJ1-4; D perhaps matches TRBD1 (6 bases). V was trimmed by 5 bases and J by 0 bases, leaving 10 bases between them. The germline V gene encodes CDR1 SGHTA and CDR2 FQGTGA. The CDR3 is made up of 15 amino acids. CDR3 nucleotides: TGTGCCAGCAGCCTGACAGGAGCAACTAATGAAAAACTGTTTTTT. Its translation is CASSLTGATNEKLFF.

The chain has TRBV28 and TRBJ1-2; 9 bases are a match to TRBD1. Trimming cost V 6 bases and J 0 bases; bases outside gene matches: 2. Germline-derived CDR1 and CDR2 are MDHEN and SYDVKM. This CDR3 is 14 amino acids long. The CDR3 loop reads CASRGQGPNYGYTF. The CDR3 DNA reads as TGTGCCAGCAGAGGACAGGGGCCTAACTATGGCTACACCTTC.

This chain joins TRBV29-1 and TRBJ2-1, with D possibly TRBD2 on 6 matching bases. V shed 3 bases and J shed 3 bases, with 15 bases lying between them. This CDR3 is 15 amino acids long. Germline-derived CDR1 and CDR2 are SQVTM and ANQGSEA. This CDR3 is CSVESGGTYYNEQFF. The DNA of the CDR3 is TGCAGCGTTGAGTCTGGCGGGACCTACTACAATGAGCAGTTCTTC.

The chain joins TRBV20-1 to TRBJ1-1; a weak D match, TRBD1 (6 bases). Germline V CDR1 and CDR2: DFQATT, SNEGSKA (reference sequence). The germline V and J ends were trimmed by 5 bases and 1 base, with 14 bases remaining between them. This CDR3 comprises 14 residues. This CDR3 is CSARKGTPNTEAFF. As DNA, the CDR3 is TGCAGTGCTCGCAAAGGGACACCGAACACTGAAGCTTTCTTT.

The chain links TRBV27 to TRBJ2-1; D might be TRBD2 (5 bases). Germline CDR1 MNHEY, CDR2 SMNVEV (reference sequence). The CDR3 extends over 16 amino acids. Trimming took off 3 bases at V and 4 bases at J, with 16 bases between the two ends. CDR3 sequence: CASSLLGGHPYNEQFF. CDR3 in DNA: TGTGCCAGCAGTTTGCTCGGAGGCCATCCGTACAATGAGCAGTTCTTC.

The V and J genes are TRBV9 and TRBJ2-5, with a tentative D call TRBD2 (7 bases). The CDR3 loop spans 16 amino acids. CDR1 SGDLS and CDR2 YYNGEE come from the germline V gene. The germline V and J ends were trimmed by 0 bases and 1 base, with 13 bases remaining between them. The CDR3 reads CASSVDPGGIQETQYF. Here the CDR3 DNA reads TGTGCCAGCAGCGTAGATCCGGGGGGCATCCAAGAGACCCAGTACTTC. The variable domain in full, completed from reference TRBV9 and TRBJ2-5, reads DSGVTQTPKHLITATGQRVTLRCSPRSGDLSVYWYQQSLDQGLQFLIQYYNGEERAKGNILERFSAQQFPDLHSELNLSSLELGDSALYFCASSVDPGGIQETQYFGPGTRLLVL.

The CDR3 loop is CAISEITKANTGELFF. CDR3 DNA: TGTGCCATCAGTGAAATAACAAAGGCGAACACCGGGGAGCTGTTTTTT. The J gene is TRBJ2-2, the V gene TRBV10-3; D not resolved. The CDR3 extends over 16 amino acids. Per germline, CDR1 ENHRY and CDR2 SYGVKD. The V gene lost 3 bases and the J gene lost 0 bases, with 11 bases spanning the gap.

V usage is TRBV15 and J usage is TRBJ1-2; a weak D match, TRBD1 (5 bases). Germline V gene sequence: CDR1 LNHNV, CDR2 YYDKDF (reference sequence). CDR3 length: 14 residues. V lost 0 bases and J lost 6, with 11 bases in between. The CDR3 protein is CATSRETATDGYTF. The CDR3 DNA sequence: TGTGCCACCAGCAGAGAGACAGCGACCGATGGCTACACCTTC.

The chain joins TRBV7-9 to TRBJ2-7; 7 bases are a match to TRBD2. The germline V gene encodes CDR1 SEHNR and CDR2 FQNEAQ (reference sequence). The CDR3 totals 15 residues. The V segment lost 1 base and the J segment 4 bases; nucleotides outside the gene matches: 7. The CDR3 region is CASSLGAAGPYEQYF. Written as DNA, the CDR3 is TGTGCCAGCAGCTTAGGTGCAGCGGGACCATACGAGCAGTACTTC.

The chain couples TRBV20-1 to TRBJ2-7; D is possibly TRBD2 (5 bases). Trimming removed 3 bases at V and 0 bases at J, with 12 bases between. Germline loops: CDR1 DFQATT, CDR2 SNEGSKA (reference sequence). This CDR3 is 14 amino acids long. DNA for the CDR3: TGCAGTGCTAGGCCAGCGGCCACCTCCTACGAGCAGTACTTC. Translating gives CSARPAATSYEQYF.